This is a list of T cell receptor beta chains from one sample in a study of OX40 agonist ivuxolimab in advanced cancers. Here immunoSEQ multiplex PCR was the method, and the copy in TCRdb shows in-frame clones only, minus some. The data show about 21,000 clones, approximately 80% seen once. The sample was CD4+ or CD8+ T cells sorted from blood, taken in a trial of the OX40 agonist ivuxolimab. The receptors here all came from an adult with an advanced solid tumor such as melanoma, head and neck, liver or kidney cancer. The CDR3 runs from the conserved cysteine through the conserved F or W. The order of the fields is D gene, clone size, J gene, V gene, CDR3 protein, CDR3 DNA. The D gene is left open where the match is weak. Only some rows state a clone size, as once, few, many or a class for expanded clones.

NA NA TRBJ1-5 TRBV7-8 CASSSHNFNQPQHF TGTGCCAGCAGCTCACACAACTTCAATCAGCCCCAGCATTTT
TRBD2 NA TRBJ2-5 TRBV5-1 CASSFPLAGETIGNQETQYF TGCGCCAGCAGCTTCCCTCTAGCGGGAGAAACGATCGGGAACCAAGAGACCCAGTACTTC
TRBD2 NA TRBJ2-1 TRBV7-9 CASRGREGYNEQFF TGTGCCAGCAGAGGGCGGGAGGGGTACAATGAGCAGTTCTTC
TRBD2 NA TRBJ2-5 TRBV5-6 CASRRELAGRQEETQYF TGTGCCAGCAGACGGGAACTAGCGGGAAGACAAGAAGAGACCCAGTACTTC
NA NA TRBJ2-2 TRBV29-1 CSVQKGQYTGELFF TGCAGCGTCCAAAAAGGACAGTACACCGGGGAGCTGTTTTTT
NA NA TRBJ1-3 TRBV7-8 CASSLDVRGNTIYF TGTGCCAGCAGCTTAGACGTACGCGGAAACACCATATATTTT
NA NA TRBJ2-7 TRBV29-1 CSVEDPTGEQYF TGCAGCGTTGAAGACCCCACGGGCGAGCAGTACTTC
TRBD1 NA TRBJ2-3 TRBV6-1 CACSGDRGSTDTQYF TGTGCCTGCAGTGGGGACAGGGGGAGCACAGATACGCAGTATTTT
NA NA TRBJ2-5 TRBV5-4 CASSLDMEHETQYF TGTGCCAGCAGCTTGGACATGGAACACGAGACCCAGTACTTC
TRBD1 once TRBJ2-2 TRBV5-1 CASSDRQGFPGELFF TGCGCCAGCAGCGACCGACAGGGGTTCCCCGGGGAGCTGTTTTTT
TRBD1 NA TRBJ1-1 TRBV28 CASSFKPRGQDAFF TGTGCCAGCAGTTTCAAACCCAGGGGGCAGGATGCTTTCTTT
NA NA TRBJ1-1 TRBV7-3 CASSLTRERHNTEAFF TGTGCCAGCAGCTTAACGCGTGAGAGACACAACACTGAAGCTTTCTTT
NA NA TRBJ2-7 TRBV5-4 CASSHGAAADEQYF TGTGCCAGCAGCCACGGAGCGGCCGCAGACGAGCAGTACTTC
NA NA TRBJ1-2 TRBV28 CASTPDELGFNYGYTF TGTGCCAGCACCCCCGACGAGTTAGGGTTCAACTATGGCTACACCTTC
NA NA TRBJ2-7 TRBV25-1 CASSMSGPPYEQYF TGTGCCAGCAGTATGAGCGGGCCACCCTACGAGCAGTACTTC
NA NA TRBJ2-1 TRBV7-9 CASSLGGHYNEQFF TGTGCCAGCAGCTTAGGCGGCCACTACAATGAGCAGTTCTTC
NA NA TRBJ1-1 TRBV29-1 CSVAPPNTEAFF TGCAGCGTCGCACCCCCGAACACTGAAGCTTTCTTT
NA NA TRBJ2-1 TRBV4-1 CASSPRSNEQFF TGCGCCAGCAGCCCACGATCTAATGAGCAGTTCTTC
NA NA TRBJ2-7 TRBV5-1 CASSWRTETYEQYF TGTGCCAGCAGCTGGAGGACGGAGACCTACGAGCAGTACTTC
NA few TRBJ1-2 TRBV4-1 CASSGDSFNYGYTF TGCGCCAGCAGCGGAGACAGCTTTAACTATGGCTACACCTTC
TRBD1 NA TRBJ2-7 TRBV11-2 CASSQTGGGTYEQYF TGTGCCAGCAGCCAAACAGGGGGCGGCACCTACGAGCAGTACTTC
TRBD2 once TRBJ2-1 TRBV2 CASSEAGTINEQFF TGTGCCAGCAGTGAAGCTGGGACTATTAATGAGCAGTTCTTC
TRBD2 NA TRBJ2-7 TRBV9 CASSLLAGASYEQYF TGTGCCAGCAGCCTCCTAGCGGGCGCCTCCTACGAGCAGTACTTC
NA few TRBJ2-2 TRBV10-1 CASSELLNTGELFF TGCGCCAGCAGTGAGTTACTGAACACCGGGGAGCTGTTTTTT
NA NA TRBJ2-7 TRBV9 CASSPHRGPYEQYF TGTGCCAGCAGCCCTCATCGGGGCCCCTACGAGCAGTACTTC
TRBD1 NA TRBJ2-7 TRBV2 CASSERQGSFYEQYF TGTGCCAGCAGTGAACGACAGGGTTCTTTCTACGAGCAGTACTTC
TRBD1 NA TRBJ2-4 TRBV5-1 CASSLTGGYPIQYF TGCGCCAGCAGCTTAACAGGGGGCTATCCCATTCAGTACTTC
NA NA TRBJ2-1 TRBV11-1 CASSADGDEQFF TGTGCCAGCAGCGCAGACGGGGATGAGCAGTTCTTC
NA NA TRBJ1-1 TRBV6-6 CASSYFGGGNTEAFF TGTGCCAGCAGTTACTTCGGGGGGGGGAACACTGAAGCTTTCTTT
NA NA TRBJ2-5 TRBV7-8 CASSSHRGGETQYF TGTGCCAGCAGCTCGCACAGGGGGGGGGAGACCCAGTACTTC
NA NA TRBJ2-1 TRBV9 CASSDERSNEQFF TGTGCCAGCAGCGACGAGCGCAGCAATGAGCAGTTCTTC
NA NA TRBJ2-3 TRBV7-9 CAIQQGITDTQYF TGTGCCATCCAACAGGGTATCACAGATACGCAGTATTTT
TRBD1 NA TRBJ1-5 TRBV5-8 CASSLRGQPQHF TGTGCCAGCAGCCTCAGGGGGCAGCCCCAGCATTTT
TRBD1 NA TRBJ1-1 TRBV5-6 CASSLPRGLGTEAFF TGTGCCAGCAGCTTGCCCAGGGGGCTGGGCACTGAAGCTTTCTTT
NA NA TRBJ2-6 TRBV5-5 CASSTGFSGANVLTF TGTGCCAGCAGTACAGGATTCTCTGGGGCCAACGTCCTGACTTTC
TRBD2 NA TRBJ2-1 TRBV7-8 CASSLLSPGLAGLSSYNEQFF TGTGCCAGCAGCCTTTTGTCCCCCGGACTAGCGGGGCTAAGCTCCTACAATGAGCAGTTCTTC
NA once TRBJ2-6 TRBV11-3 CASSLFKGTGANVLTF TGTGCCAGCAGCTTATTCAAAGGTACTGGGGCCAACGTCCTGACTTTC
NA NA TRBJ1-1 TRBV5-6 CASRTGTNTEAFF TGTGCCAGCAGGACCGGGACGAACACTGAAGCTTTCTTT
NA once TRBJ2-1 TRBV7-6 CASSLLPIHAAPKHYNEQFF TGTGCCAGCAGCTTATTACCTATCCATGCAGCACCAAAACACTACAATGAGCAGTTCTTC
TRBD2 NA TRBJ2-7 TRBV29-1 CSVVAGHSYEQYF TGCAGCGTAGTAGCGGGACACTCCTACGAGCAGTACTTC
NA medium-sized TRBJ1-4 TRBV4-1 CASSQGAGVAEKLFF TGCGCCAGCAGCCAAGGGGCAGGGGTCGCGGAAAAACTGTTTTTT
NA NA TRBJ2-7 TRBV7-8 CASSLEGLTYEQYF TGTGCCAGCAGCTTAGAGGGACTTACCTACGAGCAGTACTTC
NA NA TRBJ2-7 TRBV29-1 CSVARQLTYEQYF TGCAGCGTTGCGAGGCAGCTTACCTACGAGCAGTACTTC
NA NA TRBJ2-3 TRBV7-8 CASSLGERTDTQYF TGTGCCAGCAGCCTCGGAGAGAGGACAGATACGCAGTATTTT
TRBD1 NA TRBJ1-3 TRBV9 CASSARDRGHTIYF TGTGCCAGCAGCGCCCGGGACAGGGGCCACACCATATATTTT
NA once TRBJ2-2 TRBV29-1 CSAGTLGGELFF TGCAGCGCCGGGACATTAGGCGGGGAGCTGTTTTTT
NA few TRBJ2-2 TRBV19 CASRDGRDTGELFF TGTGCCAGCAGGGACGGGCGGGACACCGGGGAGCTGTTTTTT
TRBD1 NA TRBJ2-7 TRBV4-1 CASSQAWDRSHEQYF TGCGCCAGCAGCCAGGCTTGGGACAGGTCCCACGAGCAGTACTTC